This T cell receptor beta chain was captured in a study of blood T cells in healthy people across ages. The table lists this clonotype with a few counts. From germline, CDR1 is SEHNR and CDR2 FQNEAQ (reference sequence). V gave up 3 bases and J gave up 2 bases, with 11 bases separating them. The CDR3 is 15 residues long. Through a sample-barcoded 5' primer and a J-beta primer mix, a second PCR was run for roughly 6 to 11 cycles. TCRdb re-derived calls from the 5' RACE reads in MiXCR, one entry per CDR3 protein. The table lists hundreds of thousands of distinct CDR3 sequences, roughly 24% of them singletons, with about 3% in the top ten. These data are also associated with another study on T cells of mothers and their children. Turning to that study: Every mother produced more than 9.5 million TCR beta CDR3 reads, whereas every child provided roughly 3 million.

The sample consisted of blood. The chain couples TRBV7-9 to TRBJ2-1; the D is unclear. The clonotype was recovered from a boy younger than 18 in good health. Here the CDR3 DNA reads TGTGCCAGCAGCTTGGTCCCGGGCCCCTACAATGAGCAGTTCTTC. Translation: CASSLVPGPYNEQFF.